Shown below are 8 T cell receptor beta chains from a single sample sequenced in a study of radiation and T cells in renal cell carcinoma. Time point specified: blood 2 weeks post-SBRT. Sample treatment: 15 Gy SBRT to primary tumor, nephrectomy 4 weeks later. The repertoire was sequenced with immunoSEQ multiplex PCR; TCRdb's copy has only in-frame clones and lacks some. The repertoire holds tens of thousands of clones, with around three quarters as singletons. The material was blood, obtained from a patient whose treatment included radiotherapy and nephrectomy. These receptors were obtained from a woman aged 65 to 85 with renal cell carcinoma.

V gene TRBV4-2 combines with J gene TRBJ2-2; 13 bases agree with TRBD2. Germline V lookup: CDR1 LGHNA, CDR2 YNFKEQ. CDR3 length: 18 amino acids. Trimming cost V 1 base and J 4 bases; bases outside gene matches: 6. The CDR3 loop reads CASSQATSGGASTGELFF. CDR3 sequence (DNA): TGTGCCAGCAGCCAAGCTACTAGCGGGGGGGCGTCCACCGGGGAGCTGTTTTTT.

This chain connects TRBV7-3 to TRBJ1-2; 8 bases are shared with TRBD1. Germline V gene lookup returns CDR1 SGHTA and CDR2 FQGTGA. V shed 5 bases and J 8 bases; nucleotides not matched to a gene: 4. This CDR3 is 12 amino acids long. The CDR3 region has the DNA TGTGCCAGCAGCGGACAGGGTAGCGGCTACACCTTC. This encodes CASSGQGSGYTF. Filled out from reference TRBV7-3 and TRBJ1-2, the complete variable domain reads GAGVSQTPSNKVTEKGKYVELRCDPISGHTALYWYRQSLGQGPEFLIYFQGTGAADDSGLPNDRFFAVRPEGSVSTLKIQRTERGDSAVYLCASSGQGSGYTFGSGTRLTVV.

The chain couples TRBV10-3 to TRBJ2-7, with a possible D match to TRBD2 (5 bases). Trimming stripped 0 bases from V and 0 bases from J, with 9 bases between. The CDR3 is 15 residues long. Germline loops: CDR1 ENHRY, CDR2 SYGVKD. The CDR3, as DNA: TGTGCCATCAGTGAGTCAGGTAGCGCCTCCTACGAGCAGTACTTC. Translation: CAISESGSASYEQYF.

The CDR3 loop reads CAISEWREEHWNTGELFF. CDR3 nucleotide sequence: TGTGCCATCAGTGAATGGAGAGAGGAACACTGGAACACCGGGGAGCTGTTTTTT. The rearrangement links TRBV10-3 to TRBJ2-2, with D hard to call. Trimming removed 3 bases at V and 1 base at J, with 18 bases between. Germline assignment: CDR1 ENHRY and CDR2 SYGVKD. CDR3 length: 18 residues.

This clone has a single count. V and J are TRBV11-2 and TRBJ2-5; D might be TRBD2 (6 bases). Germline values: CDR1 SGHAT, CDR2 FQNNGV. V was cut by 1 base and J by 3 bases, with 6 bases left in between. The CDR3 sequence is 13 residues long. The CDR3 DNA sequence: TGTGCCAGCAGCTTAGGGGGGGAAGAGACCCAGTACTTC. It yields the protein CASSLGGEETQYF. The complete variable domain, with remaining parts taken from reference TRBV11-2 and TRBJ2-5, reads EAGVAQSPRYKIIEKRQSVAFWCNPISGHATLYWYQQILGQGPKLLIQFQNNGVVDDSQLPKDRFSAERLKGVDSTLKIQPAKLEDSAVYLCASSLGGEETQYFGPGTRLLVL.

This chain connects TRBV5-6 to TRBJ2-1; D is possibly TRBD2 (7 bases). The V and J ends lost 4 bases and 8 bases respectively, with 25 bases between them. The germline V gene has CDR1 SGHDT and CDR2 YYEEEE. There are 17 residues in the CDR3. Here the CDR3 DNA reads TGTGCCAGCAGCAACAATCTGGCGGCGGGGGCTGGGGATGAGCAGTTCTTC. This encodes CASSNNLAAGAGDEQFF. Complete variable domain (other parts from reference TRBV5-6 and TRBJ2-1): DAGVTQSPTHLIKTRGQQVTLRCSPKSGHDTVSWYQQALGQGPQFIFQYYEEEERQRGNFPDRFSGHQFPNYSSELNVNALLLGDSALYLCASSNNLAAGAGDEQFFGPGTRLTVL.

The J gene is TRBJ1-2, the V gene TRBV11-2; 10 bases line up with TRBD1. The trim removed 5 bases at V and 7 bases at J, leaving 4 bases unmatched. The CDR3 spans 13 residues. Germline CDR1 reads SGHAT; CDR2 reads FQNNGV. The chain's CDR3 is CASSDRGQGGYTF. The CDR3 DNA reads TGTGCCAGCAGCGACAGGGGGCAGGGTGGCTACACCTTC.

This clone was detected a few times. The rearrangement links TRBV19 to TRBJ1-3; unclear D gene. V lost 3 bases and J 2 bases, leaving 5 bases between the germline ends. The V gene's germline CDR1 is LNHDA and CDR2 SQIVND (reference sequence). CDR3 size: 13 residues. The CDR3 DNA is TGTGCCAGTAGTATGGACGCTGGAAACACCATATATTTT. Translation gives CASSMDAGNTIYF.